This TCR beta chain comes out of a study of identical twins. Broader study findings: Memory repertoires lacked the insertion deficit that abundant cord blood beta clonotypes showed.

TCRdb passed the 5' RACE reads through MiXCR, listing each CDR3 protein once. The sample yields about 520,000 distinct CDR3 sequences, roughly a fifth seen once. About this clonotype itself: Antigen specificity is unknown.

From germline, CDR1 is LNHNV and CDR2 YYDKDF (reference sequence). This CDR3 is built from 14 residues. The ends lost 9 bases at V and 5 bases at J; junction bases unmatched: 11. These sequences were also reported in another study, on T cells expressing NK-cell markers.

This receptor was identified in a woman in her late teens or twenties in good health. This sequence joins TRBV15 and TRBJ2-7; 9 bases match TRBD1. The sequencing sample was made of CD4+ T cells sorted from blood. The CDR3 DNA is TGTGCCACTAGAAGGGGACAGGGTGTCCACGAGCAGTACTTC. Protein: CATRRGQGVHEQYF.